These 10 T cell receptor beta chains came from one sample sequenced in a study of blood T cell repertoires in COVID-19. Clones were sequenced by immunoSEQ multiplex PCR, and TCRdb holds only the in-frame ones, with some missing. The sample yields 150,000 or so clones, 85% to 90% seen once. The sequenced sample consisted of peripheral blood. These TCRs come from a man aged 60 to 69 with COVID-19, enrolled during active disease.

This clone was observed once. V usage is TRBV18 and J usage is TRBJ1-1; D ambiguous. This CDR3 is 13 amino acids long. Trimming took off 6 bases at V and 5 bases at J, with 13 bases between the two ends. Germline V gives CDR1 KGHSH, CDR2 LQKENI. CDR3 sequence (DNA): TGTGCCAGCTCGCCGCTCCATCTAACTGAAGCTTTCTTT. Amino acid sequence: CASSPLHLTEAFF.

The V and J genes are TRBV20-1 and TRBJ1-1; D gene ambiguous. Germline CDR1 reads DFQATT; CDR2 reads SNEGSKA (reference sequence). With 3 bases removed from V and 1 base from J, the gap between germline ends came to 6 bases. The length of the CDR3 is 12 residues. DNA of the CDR3: TGCAGTGCTAGTAGAGCGAACACTGAAGCTTTCTTT. It codes for CSASRANTEAFF.

The genes are TRBV11-3 and TRBJ2-7; D is possibly TRBD2 (6 bases). CDR1 is SGHNT, CDR2 YENEEA, per germline. Trimming took off 2 bases at V and 4 bases at J, with 9 bases between the two ends. The CDR3 totals 13 residues. The CDR3 sequence is CASSLSGSYEQYF. Here the CDR3 DNA reads TGTGCCAGCAGCTTATCCGGGAGTTACGAGCAGTACTTC.

The genes are TRBV6-1 and TRBJ2-6; D is undetermined. Germline CDR1 is MNHNS and CDR2 is SASEGT. This CDR3 has 16 residues. The V and J ends lost 1 base and 4 bases respectively, with 11 bases between them. The CDR3 here is CASSEGLGSGANVLTF. The CDR3 DNA is TGTGCCAGCAGTGAAGGCCTGGGCTCCGGGGCCAACGTCCTGACTTTC.

This clone has just a few counts. The V call is TRBV6-5, the J call TRBJ1-3, with 7 bases identical to TRBD1. The CDR3 consists of 15 residues. With 0 bases clipped from V and 8 bases from J, the junction kept 7 bases outside the gene matches. CDR1 and CDR2 (germline): MNHEY, SVGAGI. CDR3 protein: CASSYSLTGRDTIYF. The CDR3 DNA reads TGTGCCAGCAGTTACTCTCTGACAGGGAGAGACACCATATATTTT.

V usage is TRBV6-2 or TRBV6-3 and J usage is TRBJ2-1; possibly TRBD2 for D (6 bases). Trimming left V 5 bases short and J 7 bases short, with 12 bases between. In germline, CDR1 is MNHEY, CDR2 SVGEGT. The length of the CDR3 is 13 residues. The CDR3 reads CASSKTGGNEQFF. CDR3 sequence (DNA): TGTGCCAGCAGTAAGACCGGGGGTAATGAGCAGTTCTTC.

V usage is TRBV29-1 and J usage is TRBJ1-4, with D perhaps matching TRBD1 (6 bases). This CDR3 has 14 residues. Germline V lookup: CDR1 SQVTM, CDR2 ANQGSEA. V gave up 7 bases and J gave up 4 bases, with 16 bases separating them. CDR3 nucleotide sequence: TGCAGCGCCGCCGGGACAAGCATTAATGAAAAACTGTTTTTT. Protein product: CSAAGTSINEKLFF.

This clone has more than one count but fewer than ten. This sequence joins TRBV9 and TRBJ1-5; D is unclear. V lost 0 bases to trimming and J lost 4 bases, with 5 bases between them. This CDR3 is 13 amino acids long. Looked up from germline, CDR1 is SGDLS and CDR2 is YYNGEE. The CDR3 bases are TGTGCCAGCAGCGTAGCCCAGAATCAGCCCCAGCATTTT. Translated: CASSVAQNQPQHF.

This chain links TRBV18 with TRBJ2-5; 10 positions agree with TRBD2. The germline V gene encodes CDR1 KGHSH and CDR2 LQKENI. This CDR3 region has 16 residues. Trimming cost V 6 bases and J 2 bases; bases outside gene matches: 9. The CDR3 is CASSPWTSGLQETQYF. The CDR3 nucleotides are TGTGCCAGCTCGCCCTGGACTAGCGGACTACAAGAGACCCAGTACTTC.

This clone was counted a few times. The chain carries TRBV28 and TRBJ1-1; 8 bases are a match to TRBD1. V lost 5 bases to trimming and J lost 1 base; unmatched junction nucleotides: 6. The CDR3 spans 15 residues. Per the germline V gene, CDR1 is MDHEN and CDR2 is SYDVKM. The chain's CDR3 is CASSPTGTGNTEAFF. CDR3 nucleotides: TGTGCCAGCAGTCCGACCGGGACAGGGAACACTGAAGCTTTCTTT. Together with reference TRBV28 and TRBJ1-1, the CDR3 gives the full variable domain: DVKVTQSSRYLVKRTGEKVFLECVQDMDHENMFWYRQDPGLGLRLIYFSYDVKMKEKGDIPEGYSVSREKKERFSLILESASTNQTSMYLCASSPTGTGNTEAFFGQGTRLTVV.